This TCR beta chain was sequenced in a study of T-cell reconstitution after alpha-beta-depleted transplantation in children. Unique molecular identifiers tagged the TCRbeta library. TCRdb passed the PCR reads through MiXCR, listing each CDR3 protein once. The sample has hundreds of thousands of distinct CDR3 sequences, 10% to 13% seen once. The CDR3 sequence is 13 residues long. Germline V CDR1 and CDR2: DFQATT, SNEGSKA (reference sequence). The germline V and J ends were trimmed by 5 bases and 0 bases, with 11 bases remaining between them. The J gene is TRBJ2-7, the V gene TRBV20-1; either TRBD1 or TRBD2 may supply D (5 bases each). The material was PBMCs from the stem cell graft donor, obtained from the stem cell graft. The receptor was derived from a human donor who donated a stem cell graft to a child with acute myeloid leukemia. The CDR3 bases are TGCAGTGCTTTCTTCGGGACCTCCTACGAGCAGTACTTC. Its translation is CSAFFGTSYEQYF.